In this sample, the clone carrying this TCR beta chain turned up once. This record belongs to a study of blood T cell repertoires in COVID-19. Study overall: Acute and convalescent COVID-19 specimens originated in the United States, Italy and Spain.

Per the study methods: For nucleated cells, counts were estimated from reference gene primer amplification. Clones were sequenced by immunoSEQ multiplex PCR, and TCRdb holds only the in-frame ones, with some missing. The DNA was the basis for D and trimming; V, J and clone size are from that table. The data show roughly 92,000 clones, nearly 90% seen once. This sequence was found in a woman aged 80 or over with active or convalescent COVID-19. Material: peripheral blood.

CDR3: CASSRGQGVGETQYF. DNA for the CDR3: TGTGCCAGCTCGCGAGGACAGGGGGTTGGAGAGACCCAGTACTTC. V and J are TRBV18 and TRBJ2-5; 10 nucleotides match TRBD1. V shed 6 bases and J 4 bases; nucleotides not matched to a gene: 8. This CDR3 comprises 15 residues. Germline loops: CDR1 KGHSH, CDR2 LQKENI. The entire variable domain, with the rest obtained from reference TRBV18 and TRBJ2-5, is as follows: NAGVMQNPRHLVRRRGQEARLRCSPMKGHSHVYWYRQLPEEGLKFMVYLQKENIIDESGMPKERFSAEFPKEGPSILRIQQVVRGDSAAYFCASSRGQGVGETQYFGPGTRLLVL.